This is a list of T cell receptor beta chains from one sample in a study of cytomegalovirus exposure and HLA in healthy donors. Using immunoSEQ multiplex PCR, the repertoire was profiled, and TCRdb retains in-frame clones only, with some absent. The table lists about 120,000 clones, around three quarters of them singletons. Sequenced input: PBMCs. Receptors were obtained from a man aged 25 to 40 in good health and CMV-seropositive. Each CDR3 is given with its conserved first and last residue. The D gene is left open where the match is weak. Where a row states a size, it is once, few, many or the class of an expanded clone; other rows omit it.

J gene: TRBJ2-4; D gene: TRBD2; CDR3 length: 17; V gene: TRBV7-3; clone size: NA; CDR3 protein: CASSPHPRTSGRNSQYF; CDR3 DNA: TGTGCCAGCAGCCCCCATCCAAGGACTAGCGGGAGAAACAGTCAGTACTTC
J gene: TRBJ2-3; D gene: NA; CDR3 length: 15; V gene: TRBV7-8; clone size: NA; CDR3 protein: CASSSSRRGSDTQYF; CDR3 DNA: TGTGCCAGCAGCTCCTCGCGGAGGGGATCCGATACGCAGTATTTT
J gene: TRBJ1-2; D gene: NA; CDR3 length: 13; V gene: TRBV6-1; clone size: once; CDR3 protein: CASTRTVVDGYTF; CDR3 DNA: TGTGCCAGCACCAGGACAGTCGTAGATGGCTACACCTTC
J gene: TRBJ2-7; D gene: TRBD2; CDR3 length: 13; V gene: TRBV18; clone size: NA; CDR3 protein: CASATSATYEQYF; CDR3 DNA: TGTGCCAGCGCCACTAGCGCCACCTACGAGCAGTACTTC
J gene: TRBJ2-1; D gene: TRBD1; CDR3 length: 15; V gene: TRBV5-1; clone size: NA; CDR3 protein: CASSVDRATYNEQFF; CDR3 DNA: TGCGCCAGCAGCGTGGACAGGGCCACCTACAATGAGCAGTTCTTC
J gene: TRBJ2-5; D gene: NA; CDR3 length: 15; V gene: TRBV5-1; clone size: NA; CDR3 protein: CASSLGGGSEETQYF; CDR3 DNA: TGCGCCAGCAGCTTGGGAGGAGGGTCGGAAGAGACCCAGTACTTC
J gene: TRBJ1-4; D gene: TRBD1; CDR3 length: 17; V gene: TRBV5-1; clone size: NA; CDR3 protein: CASSSIPGTGGFGGLFF; CDR3 DNA: TGCGCCAGCAGCTCCATCCCCGGGACAGGGGGTTTCGGGGGACTGTTTTTT
J gene: TRBJ2-7; D gene: NA; CDR3 length: 12; V gene: TRBV2; clone size: NA; CDR3 protein: CASRVTGFEQYF; CDR3 DNA: TGTGCCAGCCGCGTTACGGGTTTCGAGCAGTACTTC
J gene: TRBJ1-4; D gene: NA; CDR3 length: 16; V gene: TRBV9; clone size: few; CDR3 protein: CASSPTFGGAIEKLFF; CDR3 DNA: TGTGCCAGCAGCCCTACCTTTGGGGGGGCAATTGAAAAACTGTTTTTT
J gene: TRBJ2-7; D gene: NA; CDR3 length: 14; V gene: TRBV6-1; clone size: NA; CDR3 protein: CASSESRGGHEQYF; CDR3 DNA: TGTGCCAGCAGTGAATCCAGGGGAGGGCACGAGCAGTACTTC
J gene: TRBJ2-7; D gene: NA; CDR3 length: 14; V gene: TRBV11-2; clone size: NA; CDR3 protein: CASSTYRESNEQYF; CDR3 DNA: TGTGCCAGCAGCACCTACAGGGAGAGTAACGAGCAGTACTTC
J gene: TRBJ2-3; D gene: NA; CDR3 length: 14; V gene: TRBV7-9; clone size: NA; CDR3 protein: CASSPTGSPDTQYF; CDR3 DNA: TGTGCCAGCAGCCCGACAGGTTCACCAGATACGCAGTATTTT
J gene: TRBJ1-2; D gene: TRBD1; CDR3 length: 14; V gene: TRBV18; clone size: NA; CDR3 protein: CASSPTGWDYGYTF; CDR3 DNA: TGTGCCAGCTCACCGACAGGGTGGGACTATGGCTACACCTTC
J gene: TRBJ2-4; D gene: NA; CDR3 length: 15; V gene: TRBV4-3; clone size: NA; CDR3 protein: CASSQGRGTKNIQYF; CDR3 DNA: TGCGCCAGCAGCCAAGGTCGGGGGACCAAAAACATTCAGTACTTC
J gene: TRBJ1-5; D gene: NA; CDR3 length: 12; V gene: TRBV10-2; clone size: once; CDR3 protein: CASSTADQPQHF; CDR3 DNA: TGCGCCAGCAGTACTGCGGATCAGCCCCAGCATTTT
J gene: TRBJ2-3; D gene: TRBD2; CDR3 length: 14; V gene: TRBV6-4; clone size: NA; CDR3 protein: CASSASGAGDTQYF; CDR3 DNA: TGTGCCAGCAGTGCTAGCGGGGCGGGAGATACGCAGTATTTT
J gene: TRBJ2-7; D gene: TRBD2; CDR3 length: 13; V gene: TRBV29-1; clone size: few; CDR3 protein: CSVELAAHREQYF; CDR3 DNA: TGCAGCGTGGAACTAGCGGCCCATCGCGAGCAGTACTTC
J gene: TRBJ2-3; D gene: TRBD1; CDR3 length: 17; V gene: TRBV18; clone size: NA; CDR3 protein: CASSPRWDREGTDTQYF; CDR3 DNA: TGTGCCAGCTCACCACGCTGGGACAGGGAGGGGACAGATACGCAGTATTTT
J gene: TRBJ1-1; D gene: TRBD1; CDR3 length: 14; V gene: TRBV5-4; clone size: NA; CDR3 protein: CASSFSGGGTEAFF; CDR3 DNA: TGTGCCAGCAGCTTCTCAGGGGGAGGCACTGAAGCTTTCTTT
J gene: TRBJ2-4; D gene: TRBD2; CDR3 length: 15; V gene: TRBV7-9; clone size: NA; CDR3 protein: CASSPGGGGRDIQYF; CDR3 DNA: TGTGCCAGCAGCCCCGGTGGCGGGGGTCGGGACATTCAGTACTTC
J gene: TRBJ1-1; D gene: TRBD1; CDR3 length: 16; V gene: TRBV19; clone size: NA; CDR3 protein: CASSIVGAGGNTEAFF; CDR3 DNA: TGTGCCAGTAGTATAGTCGGGGCAGGGGGGAACACTGAAGCTTTCTTT
J gene: TRBJ2-1; D gene: TRBD2; CDR3 length: 18; V gene: TRBV27; clone size: NA; CDR3 protein: CASSLPRSTSGAYNEQFF; CDR3 DNA: TGTGCCAGCAGTTTGCCCCGTTCGACTAGCGGGGCCTACAATGAGCAGTTCTTC
J gene: TRBJ2-5; D gene: TRBD2; CDR3 length: 14; V gene: TRBV2; clone size: NA; CDR3 protein: CASGTGGPQETQYF; CDR3 DNA: TGTGCCAGCGGCACGGGAGGGCCTCAAGAGACCCAGTACTTC
J gene: TRBJ1-2; D gene: NA; CDR3 length: 15; V gene: TRBV19; clone size: NA; CDR3 protein: CASSTTGSENYGYTF; CDR3 DNA: TGTGCCAGTAGTACCACAGGTTCGGAGAACTATGGCTACACCTTC